The entry below gives a single T cell receptor beta chain sequence along with its context. Its antigen is undetermined. These data originate in a study of T cell responses to AZD1222 COVID-19 vaccine. Overall study findings and caveats: A rise in Spike-specific TCR breadth and depth followed two AZD1222 doses. It should be noted that donors were predominantly white British and more often female, and clonal diversity was possibly underestimated. All repertoire sampling was performed exclusively after the peak T cell response. Spike-wide vaccine-associated CD4 TCRs dominated at 160-218 and 743-854.

There are 16 residues in the CDR3. The V and J ends lost 1 base and 3 bases, in that order; junction bases with no gene match: 3. Germline CDR1 and CDR2: WSHSY and SAAADI. Sequencing used immunoSEQ multiplex PCR; TCRdb keeps in-frame clones, though not all of them. Counted here are approximately 160,000 clones, about 92% occurring once; the ten biggest clones make up approximately 1%. The specimen was peripheral blood, collected on day 0 of AZD1222 vaccination. This TCR was recovered from an adult in good health. The chain links TRBV10-2 to TRBJ2-7; 13 bases align to TRBD2. The CDR3 is CASSEFGTSGNYEQYF. CDR3 DNA: TGCGCCAGCAGTGAGTTCGGGACTAGCGGGAACTACGAGCAGTACTTC.